This note documents a single T cell receptor beta chain sequence. Antigen unknown. These data come from a study of T cell responses to AZD1222 COVID-19 vaccine. Regarding the study as a whole: There were vaccine-associated CD4 TCRs across spike, dominant at 160-218 and 743-854.

Method: immunoSEQ multiplex PCR; TCRdb's copy keeps in-frame clones and lacks some. The sample has under 200,000 clones, around nine tenths seen once; the top ten hold roughly 25%. The input for sequencing was peripheral blood, taken 28 days after the second AZD1222 dose. This TCR was recovered from an adult who received the AZD1222 COVID-19 vaccine.

The CDR3 region has the DNA TGTGCCAGTAGTAAAAACAGGAACACCGGGGAGCTGTTTTTT. This encodes CASSKNRNTGELFF. The rearrangement links TRBV19 to TRBJ2-2, with D unclear. CDR3 length: 14 residues. Trimming took off 4 bases at V and 1 base at J, with 7 bases between the two ends. Germline V gene sequence: CDR1 LNHDA, CDR2 SQIVND (reference sequence).